This entry describes one TCR beta chain. No antigen is known for it. The data stem from a study of CD8+ T cells in alopecia areata. On the study more broadly: The SALT score measured affected scalp surface percentage in treated patients.

Treatment specified: oral pan-JAK inhibitor, 5-10 mg twice daily. Peripheral blood and lesional scalp punch biopsies came from alopecia areata patients. Germline lookup yields CDR1 SQVTM and CDR2 ANQGSEA. There are 11 residues in the CDR3. Trimming cost V 7 bases and J 8 bases; bases outside gene matches: 4. General study findings and limits: Scalp and blood retained many expanded lesional clones during tofacitinib. Tissue-resident alphabeta T cells belonging to normal skin likewise get sequenced within scalp specimens.

Sequencing templates came from extracted RNA that was reverse transcribed into cDNA. The protocol was immunoSEQ multiplex PCR, while the TCRdb copy is restricted to in-frame clones and leaves out a portion. The sample includes about 180,000 clones, approximately 55% of them seen just once. V is TRBV29-1 and J is TRBJ2-1, with 8 nucleotides matching TRBD1. The clonotype comes from a human donor with alopecia areata. Sequencing used CD8+ T cells sorted from blood, obtained at week 24, from a patient treated with tofacitinib. The DNA of the CDR3 is TGCAGCGCGGACAGGGACGATGAGCAGTTCTTC. This codes for CSADRDDEQFF.